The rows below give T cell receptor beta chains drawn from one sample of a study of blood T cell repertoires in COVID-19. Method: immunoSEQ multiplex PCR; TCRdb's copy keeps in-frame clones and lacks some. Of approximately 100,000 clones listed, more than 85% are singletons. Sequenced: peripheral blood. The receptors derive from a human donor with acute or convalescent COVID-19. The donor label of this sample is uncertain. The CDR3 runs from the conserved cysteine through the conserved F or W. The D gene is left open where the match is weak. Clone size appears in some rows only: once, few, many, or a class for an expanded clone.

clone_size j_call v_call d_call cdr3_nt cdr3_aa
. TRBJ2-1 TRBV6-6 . TGTGCCAGCAGCCCCCAGGGGACCCCCGAACGTGAGCAGTTCTTC CASSPQGTPEREQFF
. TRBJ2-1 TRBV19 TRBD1 TGTGCCAGTAGTTCTTGGACAGGGGCCTACAATGAGCAGTTCTTC CASSSWTGAYNEQFF
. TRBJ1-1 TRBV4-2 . TGTGCCAGCAGCCAAGTAAGGGGCACTGAAGCTTTCTTT CASSQVRGTEAFF
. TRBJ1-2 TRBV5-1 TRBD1 TGCGCCAGCAGCTTGGCCCCGACAGGGTTCGCTGGCTACACCTTC CASSLAPTGFAGYTF
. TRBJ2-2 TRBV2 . TGTGCCAGCAGTGAATACTACTCGACCGGGGAGCTGTTTTTT CASSEYYSTGELFF
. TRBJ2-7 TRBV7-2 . TGTGCCAGCAGCTTAGATAGTTCGGCGGTGTCCTACGAGCAGTACTTC CASSLDSSAVSYEQYF
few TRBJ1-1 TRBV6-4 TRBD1 TGTGCCAGCCGGGACAGCTCGAACACTGAAGCTTTCTTT CASRDSSNTEAFF
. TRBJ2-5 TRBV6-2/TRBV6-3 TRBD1 TGTGCCAGCAGTTTACAGGGGGCATGGGAGACCCAGTACTTC CASSLQGAWETQYF
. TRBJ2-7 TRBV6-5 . TGTGCCAGCAGTTACTCTGGGGCTTTAAGCTCCTACGAGCAGTACTTC CASSYSGALSSYEQYF
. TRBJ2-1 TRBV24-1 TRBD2 TGTGCCACCAGTGATTTGGGGGCTAGCGGTTCGAATGAGCAGTTCTTC CATSDLGASGSNEQFF
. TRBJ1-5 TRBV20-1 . TGCAGTGCTAGTTATCAGGGCAATCAGCCCCAGCATTTT CSASYQGNQPQHF
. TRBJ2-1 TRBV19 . TGTGCCAGTAGTATAGCGGGGGACTACAATGAGCAGTTCTTC CASSIAGDYNEQFF
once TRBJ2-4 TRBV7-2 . TGTGCCAGCAGCTTAGGGACAGTTGGTCTAGCCAAAAACATTCAGTACTTC CASSLGTVGLAKNIQYF
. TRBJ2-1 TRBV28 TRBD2 TGTGCCAGCACTAGCGGGGGGGCCTTTCTCTACAATGAGCAGTTCTTC CASTSGGAFLYNEQFF
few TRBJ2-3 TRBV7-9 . TGTGCCAGCAGCGCTAGCGGCACAGATACGCAGTATTTT CASSASGTDTQYF